This T cell receptor (beta chain) was sequenced for a study of T cells in Graves' hyperthyroidism and ophthalmopathy. In the study overall: Staff took peripheral blood when the initial diagnosis was made, before any treatment began. Study results and caveats: The model predicted ophthalmopathy a median around 6.5 months before onset.

Researchers defined stable Graves' hyperthyroidism as no ophthalmopathy progression within 18 months. Around 9.9 ml of fresh peripheral blood supplied the PBMCs. Per the germline V gene, CDR1 is SGHRS and CDR2 is YFSETQ. Trimming left V 0 bases short and J 5 bases short, with 15 bases between. This CDR3 is 16 amino acids long. Authors of the study amplified TCR beta CDR3 regions from RNA transcripts. HTBI primers were the set used in a first-round RT-PCR of the TCR CDR3. A single record per CDR3 protein comes from TCRdb applying MiXCR to the multiplex PCR reads. The data hold approximately 430,000 distinct CDR3 sequences, with around 16% observed a single time. Turning to this clonotype: No antigen is known for it.

Sequencing input: blood. V usage is TRBV5-1 and J usage is TRBJ2-4; maybe TRBD2 (7 bases). The receptor was isolated from a woman between 18 and 29 years old with Graves' hyperthyroidism. Here the CDR3 DNA reads TGCGCCAGCAGCTTGGAGGGGGGGAGCTACGAAAACATTCAGTACTTC. This translates into CASSLEGGSYENIQYF. The variable domain in full, with the rest retrieved from reference TRBV5-1 and TRBJ2-4, is KAGVTQTPRYLIKTRGQQVTLSCSPISGHRSVSWYQQTPGQGLQFLFEYFSETQRNKGNFPGRFSGRQFSNSRSEMNVSTLELGDSALYLCASSLEGGSYENIQYFGAGTRLSVL.